This T cell receptor (beta chain) was obtained from a study of PD-1 blockade in classical Hodgkin lymphoma. Study outcomes and limitations: Unlike CD8+ TCR diversity, which did not rise significantly by C4D1, CD4+ TCR diversity did. At baseline, newly diagnosed patients reportedly showed less TCR diversity than healthy donors.

Clones were read by immunoSEQ multiplex PCR, and TCRdb kept only the in-frame ones, dropping some. This table holds tens of thousands of clones, around 81% found once. Documented time point: cycle 4 day 1 (C4D1), after 6 weeks of nivolumab. Relapse was seen in all patients after autologous stem cell transplantation, and brentuximab vedotin exposure was variable. V shed 1 base and J shed 4 bases, with 14 bases lying between them. CDR3 length: 16 amino acids. CDR1 and CDR2 (germline): MGHRA, YSYEKL. On this clone: Its specificity is unknown.

The chain links TRBV4-1 to TRBJ1-3; a possible D gene is TRBD1 (5 bases). The input for sequencing was peripheral blood mononuclear cells (PBMCs), taken before the fourth cycle of nivolumab. The sequence derives from a human donor with classical Hodgkin lymphoma. CDR3 sequence (DNA): TGCGCCAGCAGCCAAGGAATTAGGGGTTTAGGAAACACCATATATTTT. It specifies CASSQGIRGLGNTIYF.